Each of the 26 T cell receptor beta chains below was sequenced from the same sample in a study of cytomegalovirus exposure and HLA in healthy donors. Method: immunoSEQ multiplex PCR; TCRdb's copy keeps in-frame clones and lacks some. The sample contains roughly 150,000 clones, roughly 95% of which appear only once. Sequenced sample: PBMCs. The receptors here all came from a woman between 18 and 29 years old in good health and CMV-seronegative.

This chain joins TRBV10-3 and TRBJ1-5; 11 bases are shared with TRBD1. Trimming cost V 8 bases and J 5 bases; bases outside gene matches: 2. The CDR3 runs to 13 residues. Germline-derived CDR1 and CDR2 are ENHRY and SYGVKD. As DNA, the CDR3 is TGTGCCATCCGGGACAGGGGGGATCAGCCCCAGCATTTT. This gives the protein CAIRDRGDQPQHF.

The rearrangement links TRBV6-5 to TRBJ2-7, with a weak D call TRBD1 (5 bases). In germline, CDR1 is MNHEY, CDR2 SVGAGI. The CDR3 is 13 residues long. The ends were cut back, 2 bases at V and 7 bases at J, with 12 bases in the middle. CDR3: CASSYRDSREQYF. The CDR3 nucleotides read TGTGCCAGCAGTTACCGAGACAGTCGTGAGCAGTACTTC.

This rearrangement joins TRBV30 to TRBJ1-4; D perhaps matches TRBD1 (6 bases). Trimming pared 0 bases from V and 2 bases from J, leaving 16 bases between. This CDR3 is 17 amino acids long. The germline V gene encodes CDR1 GTSNPN and CDR2 SVGIG (reference sequence). The CDR3 bases are TGTGCCTGGAGTGTTATTCGGACAGCCACCACTAATGAAAAACTGTTTTTT. Its protein is CAWSVIRTATTNEKLFF.

V and J are TRBV7-2 and TRBJ2-7; 11 nucleotides agree with TRBD2. This CDR3 spans 15 amino acids. V shed 5 bases, J shed 1 base, and the junction held 4 bases outside the gene matches. Germline lookup yields CDR1 SGHTA and CDR2 FQGNSA. CDR3 amino acids: CASSPTSGVSYEQYF. The CDR3 region has the DNA TGTGCCAGCAGCCCGACTAGCGGGGTTTCCTACGAGCAGTACTTC.

The CDR3 here is CASSLLENTEAFF. In DNA, the CDR3 is TGTGCCAGCAGTTTACTAGAGAACACTGAAGCTTTCTTT. This rearrangement joins TRBV27 to TRBJ1-1; no definite D call. Germline assignment: CDR1 MNHEY and CDR2 SMNVEV (reference sequence). The CDR3 is 13 residues long. V lost 2 bases to trimming and J lost 1 base, with 5 bases between them.

The chain employs TRBV27 and TRBJ2-7, with a weak D call TRBD1 (5 bases). Deletions cut 5 bases from V and 0 bases from J, with 8 bases between. Per germline, CDR1 MNHEY and CDR2 SMNVEV (reference sequence). This CDR3 is 13 amino acids long. The CDR3 loop reads CASSPGYSYEQYF. The CDR3 DNA reads TGTGCCAGCAGTCCAGGGTACTCCTACGAGCAGTACTTC.

The chain uses TRBV4-3 and TRBJ2-3; 13 nucleotides match TRBD2. Germline V gene sequence: CDR1 LGHNA, CDR2 YSLEER. The CDR3 covers 15 residues. The junction had 4 bases not matched to a gene; V was cut back by 4 bases and J by 6 bases. CDR3 sequence reads: CASSRTTSGGDTQYF. CDR3 DNA: TGCGCCAGCAGCCGAACGACTAGCGGGGGGGATACGCAGTATTTT.

J is TRBJ2-5 and V is TRBV9; 10 nucleotides agree with TRBD2. The CDR3 length is 16 residues. With 1 base clipped from V and 6 bases from J, the junction kept 9 bases outside the gene matches. Germline-derived CDR1 and CDR2 are SGDLS and YYNGEE. CDR3 in amino acids: CASSVRGSGGAKTQYF. The CDR3 DNA reads TGTGCCAGCAGCGTAAGGGGGAGCGGGGGGGCGAAGACCCAGTACTTC.

This chain uses TRBV5-1 with TRBJ2-2; TRBD1 aligns across 7 bases. The J segment lost 1 base and the V segment lost 4 bases, leaving 4 bases of the junction unmatched. The V gene's germline CDR1 is SGHRS and CDR2 YFSETQ. The CDR3 covers 15 residues. In DNA, the CDR3 is TGCGCCAGCAGCGTGGGACAGCGGAACACCGGGGAGCTGTTTTTT. It specifies CASSVGQRNTGELFF.

The chain couples TRBV4-1 to TRBJ2-3, with 11 nucleotides matching TRBD2. Trimming cost V 1 base and J 2 bases; bases outside gene matches: 8. The CDR3 extends over 18 amino acids. The germline V gene has CDR1 MGHRA and CDR2 YSYEKL. The chain's CDR3 is CASSQAGLAGGPTDTQYF. The CDR3 nucleotides read TGCGCCAGCAGCCAAGCGGGATTAGCGGGGGGGCCCACAGATACGCAGTATTTT.

This clone was seen only a few times. The chain employs TRBV4-2 and TRBJ2-3; D might be TRBD1 (5 bases). The germline V and J ends were trimmed by 3 bases and 6 bases, with 16 bases remaining between them. Germline V gene lookup returns CDR1 LGHNA and CDR2 YNFKEQ. This CDR3 comprises 15 residues. CDR3 sequence: CASSQRTTRRDTQYF. Here the CDR3 DNA reads TGTGCCAGCAGCCAGCGGACAACTCGCCGGGATACGCAGTATTTT.

The chain employs TRBV7-3 and TRBJ2-1, with 9 bases that match TRBD1. This CDR3 has 16 residues. V was pared by 5 bases and J by 6 bases, with 11 bases of the junction left unmatched. CDR1 is SGHTA, CDR2 FQGTGA, per germline. CDR3 coding DNA: TGTGCCAGCAGCCCTAGGACAGGGGAAGCCCCCAATGAGCAGTTCTTC. This sequence encodes CASSPRTGEAPNEQFF.

The chain uses TRBV6-1 and TRBJ2-7, with D possibly TRBD2 on 5 matching bases. The length of the CDR3 is 14 residues. CDR1 MNHNS and CDR2 SASEGT come from the germline V gene. Trimming removed 7 bases at V and 0 bases at J, with 13 bases between. CDR3: CASIRGTSSYEQYF. The CDR3 region has the DNA TGTGCCAGCATTCGAGGTACTAGCTCCTACGAGCAGTACTTC.

The chain recombines TRBV18 with TRBJ2-2, with 15 positions matching TRBD2. The CDR3 has 17 residues. Germline V lookup: CDR1 KGHSH, CDR2 LQKENI. The V gene end was trimmed by 7 bases and the J gene end by 4 bases; junction bases not matched to a gene: 7. The CDR3: CASCAGTSGGPTGELFF. The CDR3 bases are TGTGCCAGCTGTGCCGGGACTAGCGGGGGGCCCACCGGGGAGCTGTTTTTT.

V gene TRBV19 combines with J gene TRBJ1-1; D is perhaps TRBD1 (6 bases). V lost 6 bases, J lost 3 bases, and 11 bases lay in between. CDR3 size: 13 residues. Germline V gene data show CDR1 as LNHDA and CDR2 as SQIVND (reference sequence). The CDR3 is CASSWSGDTEAFF. The CDR3, as DNA: TGTGCCAGTAGCTGGTCAGGGGACACTGAAGCTTTCTTT.

This sequence joins TRBV11-1 and TRBJ2-5; D perhaps matches TRBD2 (7 bases). This CDR3 region has 15 residues. The germline V gene has CDR1 SGHAT and CDR2 FQDESV (reference sequence). Trimming took off 8 bases at V and 5 bases at J, with 21 bases between the two ends. The CDR3 sequence is CASSLGGGAVETQYF. CDR3 bases: TGTGCCAGCTCCCTTGGGGGGGGCGCGGTCGAGACCCAGTACTTC. The whole variable domain, remainder taken from reference TRBV11-1 and TRBJ2-5, is EAEVAQSPRYKITEKSQAVAFWCDPISGHATLYWYRQILGQGPELLVQFQDESVVDDSQLPKDRFSAERLKGVDSTLKIQPAELGDSAMYLCASSLGGGAVETQYFGPGTRLLVL.

The genes are TRBV18 and TRBJ1-6; D ambiguous. CDR3 length equals 14 residues. Germline CDR1 reads KGHSH; CDR2 reads LQKENI. V gave up 6 bases and J gave up 9 bases, with 15 bases separating them. The CDR3 sequence: CASSGLAAGSPLHF. The CDR3 DNA sequence: TGTGCCAGCTCTGGTCTGGCCGCGGGTTCACCCCTCCACTTT.

V and J are TRBV7-2 and TRBJ1-2; D possibly corresponds to TRBD1 (5 bases). CDR1 and CDR2 from the germline V gene are SGHTA and FQGNSA. Deletions cut 1 base from V and 5 bases from J, with 14 bases between. The CDR3 is 15 amino acids. Here the CDR3 DNA reads TGTGCCAGCAGCTTAGTCGTCGGGGGGAGGTATGGCTACACCTTC. Translating gives CASSLVVGGRYGYTF. The full variable domain, completed using reference TRBV7-2 and TRBJ1-2, is GAGVSQSPSNKVTEKGKDVELRCDPISGHTALYWYRQSLGQGLEFLIYFQGNSAPDKSGLPSDRFSAERTGGSVSTLTIQRTQQEDSAVYLCASSLVVGGRYGYTFGSGTRLTVV.

The chain employs TRBV4-3 and TRBJ2-1, with TRBD2 matching over 8 bases. Germline trimming cut 0 bases from V and 2 bases from J; bases unmatched to any gene: 3. CDR1 is LGHNA, CDR2 YSLEER, per germline. CDR3 length: 16 amino acids. The CDR3 spells CASSQDWGLAYNEQFF. In DNA, the CDR3 is TGCGCCAGCAGCCAAGATTGGGGACTAGCCTACAATGAGCAGTTCTTC.

The chain has TRBV18 and TRBJ2-7; 7 bases map to TRBD1. With V trimmed by 3 bases and J by 3 bases, 5 bases remained unmatched. Germline loops: CDR1 KGHSH, CDR2 LQKENI. The CDR3 has 14 residues. The CDR3 loop reads CASSPPGQLYEQYF. The CDR3 region has the DNA TGTGCCAGCTCACCCCCGGGACAGCTCTACGAGCAGTACTTC.

The chain combines TRBV11-2 with TRBJ1-3; D is ambiguous. Deletions cut 5 bases from V and 2 bases from J, with 13 bases between. There are 15 residues in the CDR3. Germline CDR1 is SGHAT and CDR2 is FQNNGV. CDR3 in amino acids: CASSLSTGTGNTIYF. The CDR3 DNA reads as TGTGCCAGCAGCCTAAGCACGGGGACTGGAAACACCATATATTTT.

The J gene is TRBJ2-2, the V gene TRBV4-3; possible D gene TRBD1, 6 bases. This CDR3 is 16 amino acids long. Germline V gene sequence: CDR1 LGHNA, CDR2 YSLEER. V was clipped by 3 bases and J by 1 base, with 12 bases between them. In DNA, the CDR3 is TGCGCCAGCAGCCAGCGCGGACAGAGGAACACCGGGGAGCTGTTTTTT. Translated, it gives CASSQRGQRNTGELFF.

The rearrangement joins TRBV21-1 to TRBJ1-5. TRBV21-1 is given as a pseudogene. This CDR3 comprises 16 residues. CDR3 sequence (DNA): TGTGCCAGCAGCAAAAGGTTGGACCCCGGGATCCAGCCCCAGCATTTT. Protein product: CASSKRLDPGIQPQHF.

The J gene is TRBJ2-3, the V gene TRBV5-4; maybe TRBD2 (5 bases). Trimming pared 5 bases from V and 0 bases from J, leaving 16 bases between. The CDR3 contains 16 residues. Germline V gene sequence: CDR1 SGHNT, CDR2 YYREEE (reference sequence). CDR3 coding DNA: TGTGCCAGCAGGGGAACTAGGAGTTCTAGCACAGATACGCAGTATTTT. This sequence encodes CASRGTRSSSTDTQYF.

In DNA form, the CDR3 reads TGTGCCAGAAGCCTACTACTAGCGGGGGGGCCGTGGGGAGAGACCCAGTACTTC. It yields the protein CARSLLLAGGPWGETQYF. The chain uses TRBV5-3 and TRBJ2-5; TRBD2 matches at 13 bases. TRBV5-3 carries the ORF label, with uncertain function. The J segment lost 4 bases and the V segment lost 4 bases, leaving 13 bases of the junction unmatched. The CDR3 sequence is 18 residues long.

The count of this clone is one. This chain connects TRBV7-9 to TRBJ2-1; no clear D. This CDR3 spans 16 amino acids. Between the trimmed V and J ends, which lost 2 bases and 3 bases, there was a span of 14 bases. Germline CDR1 reads SEHNR; CDR2 reads FQNEAQ (reference sequence). CDR3: CASSLTLSPYYNEQFF. The CDR3 DNA is TGTGCCAGCAGCTTAACGCTATCCCCCTACTACAATGAGCAGTTCTTC.